Below, 2 T cell receptor beta chains from the same sample are listed, as sequenced in a study of cytomegalovirus exposure and HLA in healthy donors. The PCR made use of 60 Vbeta and 13 Jbeta primers. TCRdb keeps only in-frame clones here, not all; method: immunoSEQ multiplex PCR. The repertoire holds around 140,000 clones, with 60% to 80% as singletons. The specimen was PBMCs. Receptors were obtained from a male donor in good health and CMV-seronegative.

The V and J genes are TRBV2 and TRBJ1-4, with TRBD1 as a possible D gene (6 bases). Per germline, CDR1 SNHLY and CDR2 FYNNEI. The CDR3 has 13 amino acids. V lost 7 bases and J lost 4, with 10 bases in between. For the CDR3, the DNA is TGTGCCAGCAAGGACAGTTATAATGAAAAACTGTTTTTT. Its translation: CASKDSYNEKLFF.

This rearrangement joins TRBV5-4 to TRBJ2-5, with TRBD1 matching over 11 bases. The last part of the DNA fits TRBJ2-7 better; the J call may be wrong. The CDR3 consists of 15 residues. Germline CDR1 reads SGHNT; CDR2 reads YYREEE (reference sequence). The CDR3 reads CASSPGTGGRSEQYF. Here the CDR3 DNA reads TGTGCCAGCAGCCCTGGGACAGGGGGTAGGTCCGAGCAGTACTTC.